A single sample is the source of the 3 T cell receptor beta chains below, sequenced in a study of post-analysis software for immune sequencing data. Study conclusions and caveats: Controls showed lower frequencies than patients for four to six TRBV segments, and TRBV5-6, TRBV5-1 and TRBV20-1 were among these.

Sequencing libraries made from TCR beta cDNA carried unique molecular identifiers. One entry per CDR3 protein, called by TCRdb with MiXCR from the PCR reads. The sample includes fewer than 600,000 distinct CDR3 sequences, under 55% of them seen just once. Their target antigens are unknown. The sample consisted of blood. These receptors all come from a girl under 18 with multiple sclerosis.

DNA of the CDR3: TGTGCCAGCAGCTTATCCGGGACGGAAGCTAACTATGGCTACACCTTC. It is translated as CASSLSGTEANYGYTF. The chain joins TRBV7-3 to TRBJ1-2; tentative D call: TRBD1 (5 bases). Germline CDR1 SGHTA, CDR2 FQGTGA. V was clipped by 2 bases and J by 0 bases, with 13 bases between them. This CDR3 comprises 16 residues.

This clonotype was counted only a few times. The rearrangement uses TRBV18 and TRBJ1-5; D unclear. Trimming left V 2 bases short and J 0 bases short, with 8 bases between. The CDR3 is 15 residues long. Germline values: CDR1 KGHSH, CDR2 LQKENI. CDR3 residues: CASSPITGSNQPQHF. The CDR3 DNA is TGTGCCAGCTCACCAATCACGGGTAGCAATCAGCCCCAGCATTTT.

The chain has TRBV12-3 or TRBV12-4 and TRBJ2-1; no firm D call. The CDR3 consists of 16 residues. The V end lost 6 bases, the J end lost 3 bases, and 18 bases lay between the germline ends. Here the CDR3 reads CASSLLGSVIYNEQFF. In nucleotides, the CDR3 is TGTGCCAGCAGCCTACTGGGATCCGTTATCTACAATGAGCAGTTCTTC.